This T cell receptor beta chain was recorded in a study of T cell responses to AZD1222 COVID-19 vaccine (dated by TCRdb to the early 2020s). Broadly, across the study: AZD1222 recipients whose second dose came at about 4 weeks and those whose second dose came at about 12 weeks were combined into one group, since spike-specific TCR depth and breadth did not differ between the two schedules. TCR sequencing covered over 230 trial participants: 207 given two doses of AZD1222 and 26 given two doses of MenACWY control vaccine. Trial participants were enrolled by age into 18-55, 56-69 and 70-plus year subgroups, with 148, 28 and 57 TCR-sequenced participants respectively.

What the authors observed across the whole study: Reportedly, close to half of the unique spike-specific TCRs recognized epitopes lying outside the regions that are mutated in the B.1.351 and B.1.1.7 variants. After two AZD1222 doses, both the breadth and the depth of spike-specific TCRs were significantly higher than at day 0 and than in MenACWY recipients. CD4 TCRs associated with the vaccine covered the entire spike protein, and the dominant responses were in regions 160-218 and 743-854. The 56-69-year group was small, and its depth increase did not reach significance, likely because of low power. Conclusions about previously exposed vaccinees are limited because only five to seven AZD1222 recipients were SARS-CoV-2 seropositive at baseline. Participants were mostly white British, with more females than males. The authors suggested clonal diversity may have been underestimated. Because no day 14 peak-response samples were available, the repertoires could be characterized only after the peak T cell response.

CDR1 is given as MDHEN and CDR2 as SYDVKM, both from the germline V gene. V has 6 bases trimmed and J has 7 bases trimmed; junction bases matching no gene number 7. Including cysteine and phenylalanine, the CDR3 has 13 amino acids. The DNA shown is the 39-base CDR3, in frame from base 1. For this clone: Its antigen target is currently unknown. Per-nucleotide qualities are absent, and no much larger clonotype sits a single base away. Other nucleotide sequences from this sample produce the same CDR3.

Per the publication, the time point label means: baseline before first vaccination. Samples from vaccinated people were obtained from the UK trials COV001 and COV002, which included a single-blind randomized controlled phase 2/3 trial of AZD1222 (ChAdOx1 nCoV-19) in healthy adults. Trial participant PBMC samples were collected at day 0 and day 28 after the second dose for TCRbeta chain sequencing. The CDR3 regions of human TCRbeta chains were analyzed by immunosequencing. On the authors' methods: TCRs in the repertoires were matched against a reference library of SARS-CoV-2-specific TCRs that had been generated with the MIRA antigen-specificity platform. Breadth was defined as the fraction of unique TCRs that were SARS-CoV-2-associated, and depth was defined as the fraction of total T cells that were SARS-CoV-2-associated. Using the MIRA data, every spike-specific TCR was mapped to the spike region that the TCR reacted to and assigned to either a CD4 or a CD8 class. Log10-transformed breadth and depth values were compared by one-way ANOVA with Sidak's multiple comparisons tests. TCRdb limited this immuneACCESS table to in-frame rearrangements with V and J called. A share of clones is missing; checked studies link under half to unresolved V genes, and the rest is unexplained. V, J and clone size were drawn from that table, and D and trimming were deduced from the DNA. The sample data list 100,000 to 150,000 clones, and less than 90% of these were observed just once. Clones ranked in the top ten supply roughly 9.8% of the sample.

The sequence was obtained from an adult in good health. The chain joins TRBV28 to TRBJ2-7, with 9 bases matching TRBD2. The sample here was peripheral blood, taken on day 0 of AZD1222 vaccination. The CDR3: CASSFGGRGEQYF. The sequenced DNA: TGTGCCAGCAGCTTTGGCGGGAGGGGAGAGCAGTACTTC.